The 25 T cell receptor beta chains listed next were all sequenced from one sample in a study of cytomegalovirus exposure and HLA in healthy donors. This PCR relied on a set of 60 Vbeta primers and 13 Jbeta primers. Clones were read by immunoSEQ multiplex PCR, and TCRdb kept only the in-frame ones, dropping some. The data hold roughly 93,000 clones, with about four fifths observed a single time. Sequenced material: PBMCs. These receptors all stem from a young man in good health and CMV-seronegative.

The genes are TRBV10-3 and TRBJ2-5; D possibly corresponds to TRBD2 (5 bases). The V end was cut by 2 bases, the J end by 4 bases, with 11 bases between. CDR3 length: 14 residues. CDR1 is ENHRY, CDR2 SYGVKD, per germline. The CDR3: CAISEGRSGETQYF. The CDR3 bases are TGTGCCATCAGTGAGGGGCGGAGCGGAGAGACCCAGTACTTC.

This clone occurred a few times. This sequence joins TRBV4-1 and TRBJ1-2; 10 positions agree with TRBD1. Germline CDR1 reads MGHRA; CDR2 reads YSYEKL. The V gene end was trimmed by 7 bases and the J gene end by 2 bases; junction bases not matched to a gene: 7. The CDR3 contains 15 residues. The CDR3 DNA sequence: TGCGCCAGCACCTATAGGACAGGGGGGAACTATGGCTACACCTTC. The encoded protein is CASTYRTGGNYGYTF.

The V gene is TRBV6-5, the J gene TRBJ2-2, with D perhaps TRBD2 (5 bases). The CDR3 runs 15 residues. The ends were cut back, 5 bases at V and 1 base at J, with 11 bases in the middle. Germline V CDR1 and CDR2: MNHEY, SVGAGI. The CDR3, as DNA: TGTGCCAGCAGTAAGCCCGGAGGGAACACCGGGGAGCTGTTTTTT. It translates to CASSKPGGNTGELFF.

This clone has only one observation. J is TRBJ2-1 and V is TRBV10-3; 11 bases match TRBD1. Germline CDR1 reads ENHRY; CDR2 reads SYGVKD. V lost 6 bases, J lost 6 bases, and 19 bases stayed unmatched. The length of the CDR3 is 19 residues. DNA for the CDR3: TGTGCCATCAGCCCCGGGACAGGGGGACTAGGGCTGCCCTCCAATGAGCAGTTCTTC. Translated, it gives CAISPGTGGLGLPSNEQFF.

The V gene is TRBV12-5, the J gene TRBJ1-4; the match to TRBD1 covers 9 bases. Germline lookup yields CDR1 LGHNT and CDR2 FRNRAP. The CDR3 has 16 residues. J was trimmed by 3 bases and V by 7 bases; bases with no gene match: 9. CDR3 sequence: CASAMDRGGPNEKLFF. CDR3 DNA sequence: TGTGCTAGTGCTATGGACAGGGGAGGGCCTAATGAAAAACTGTTTTTT.

In its sample, this clone was seen a few times. Written as DNA, the CDR3 is TGTGCCAGCAGCTTCCAGGGAAACACTGAAGCTTTCTTT. Its protein product is CASSFQGNTEAFF. V is TRBV5-6 and J is TRBJ1-1; a weak D match, TRBD1 (5 bases). V was shortened by 2 bases and J by 2 bases, with 7 bases between the two germline ends. The CDR3 has 13 amino acids. CDR1 SGHDT and CDR2 YYEEEE come from the germline V gene.

This chain connects TRBV5-6 to TRBJ1-3; 7 nucleotides agree with TRBD1. V dropped 2 bases and J dropped 2; count of bases not matched to a gene: 4. Germline V gene lookup returns CDR1 SGHDT and CDR2 YYEEEE. The length of the CDR3 is 15 residues. CDR3: CASSLDRAAGNTIYF. CDR3 nucleotide sequence: TGTGCCAGCAGCTTAGACAGGGCCGCTGGAAACACCATATATTTT.

V usage is TRBV2 and J usage is TRBJ2-3; TRBD2 aligns across 7 bases. Germline assignment: CDR1 SNHLY and CDR2 FYNNEI. The CDR3 loop spans 15 amino acids. Losses at the gene ends were 2 bases for V and 5 bases for J; bases not matched to a gene: 7. DNA for the CDR3: TGTGCCAGCAGTGAATCGCCTAGCGGTGGAGATACGCAGTATTTT. This sequence encodes CASSESPSGGDTQYF.

The chain combines TRBV27 with TRBJ1-6; the match to TRBD1 covers 8 bases. The trim removed 6 bases at V and 7 bases at J, leaving 8 bases unmatched. The CDR3 consists of 15 residues. Germline CDR1 and CDR2: MNHEY and SMNVEV (reference sequence). CDR3 in amino acids: CASSIRTGRNSPLHF. Here the CDR3 DNA reads TGTGCCAGCAGCATCCGGACAGGGAGAAATTCACCCCTCCACTTT.

CDR3 DNA sequence: TGCGCCAGCAGCCCAGCACCTTCCGGGACAGGGGGCACTGAAGCTTTCTTT. This codes for CASSPAPSGTGGTEAFF. The rearrangement uses TRBV4-3 and TRBJ1-1; 11 bases fit TRBD1. Germline values: CDR1 LGHNA, CDR2 YSLEER. The V segment lost 4 bases and the J segment 4 bases; nucleotides outside the gene matches: 11. The CDR3 is made up of 17 amino acids.

The chain employs TRBV5-1 and TRBJ2-3; TRBD2 agrees at 8 bases. This CDR3 is 16 amino acids long. The junction had 7 bases not matched to a gene; V was cut back by 0 bases and J by 4 bases. Germline CDR1 and CDR2: SGHRS and YFSETQ. CDR3 amino acids: CASSLAMSGGADTQYF. The CDR3 bases are TGCGCCAGCAGCTTGGCCATGAGCGGGGGCGCAGATACGCAGTATTTT.

The chain has TRBV5-1 and TRBJ2-3; 7 bases are shared with TRBD2. The V and J ends lost 5 bases and 5 bases, in that order; junction bases with no gene match: 5. Germline CDR1 SGHRS, CDR2 YFSETQ. The CDR3 length is 13 residues. The CDR3 loop is CASSAGEGDTQYF. CDR3 coding DNA: TGCGCCAGCAGTGCGGGAGAGGGAGATACGCAGTATTTT.

CDR3 nucleotides: TGTGCCAGCAGCCAAGGTTCAGGTTTCTCCTACGAGCAGTACTTC. It specifies CASSQGSGFSYEQYF. The chain recombines TRBV14 with TRBJ2-7; D is unresolved. V was clipped by 1 base and J by 0 bases, with 10 bases between them. The CDR3 spans 15 residues. Germline V gene data show CDR1 as SGHDN and CDR2 as FVKESK.

The gene calls are TRBV7-9 and TRBJ2-1; the match to TRBD2 covers 7 bases. This CDR3 spans 15 amino acids. Per germline, CDR1 SEHNR and CDR2 FQNEAQ (reference sequence). After removal of 5 bases from V and 9 bases from J, the junction contained 13 bases not matched to a gene. CDR3 region: CASSPGTTPQVEQFF. The CDR3 DNA reads as TGTGCCAGCAGCCCCGGGACTACCCCGCAAGTTGAGCAGTTCTTC.

V usage is TRBV10-3 and J usage is TRBJ1-1; tentatively, D is TRBD1 (5 bases). The CDR3 has 13 amino acids. Germline V gene sequence: CDR1 ENHRY, CDR2 SYGVKD. V lost 8 bases, J lost 5 bases, and 15 bases lay in between. The CDR3 protein is CAIVNREGTEAFF. The CDR3 coding sequence is TGTGCCATCGTGAATAGGGAGGGGACTGAAGCTTTCTTT.

In its sample, this clone was seen once. The rearrangement links TRBV30 to TRBJ1-2, with D maybe TRBD1 (5 bases). Germline assignment: CDR1 GTSNPN and CDR2 SVGIG (reference sequence). V lost 1 base and J 0 bases, leaving 9 bases between the germline ends. There are 14 residues in the CDR3. CDR3 nucleotides: TGTGCCTGGAGTGCCAGGGAAGCTAACTATGGCTACACCTTC. Translation: CAWSAREANYGYTF.

The rearrangement uses TRBV4-1 and TRBJ1-4, with 8 bases identical to TRBD1. Germline V CDR1 and CDR2: MGHRA, YSYEKL. V shed 3 bases and J 8 bases; nucleotides not matched to a gene: 11. CDR3 length: 16 residues. This CDR3 reads CASSQGNQGAREKLFF. The CDR3 nucleotides are TGCGCCAGCAGCCAGGGCAATCAGGGGGCTCGAGAAAAACTGTTTTTT.

The chain joins TRBV18 to TRBJ1-1; 12 bases match TRBD1. V was clipped by 3 bases and J by 5 bases; unmatched bases: 7. Germline CDR1 is KGHSH and CDR2 is LQKENI. The CDR3 runs to 16 residues. This chain's CDR3 is CASSPGTGGLETEAFF. The CDR3 bases are TGTGCCAGCTCACCCGGGACAGGGGGCTTAGAAACTGAAGCTTTCTTT. The variable domain in full, with the rest retrieved from reference TRBV18 and TRBJ1-1, is NAGVMQNPRHLVRRRGQEARLRCSPMKGHSHVYWYRQLPEEGLKFMVYLQKENIIDESGMPKERFSAEFPKEGPSILRIQQVVRGDSAAYFCASSPGTGGLETEAFFGQGTRLTVV.

The V gene is TRBV19, the J gene TRBJ2-1, with D maybe TRBD2 (5 bases). CDR1 and CDR2 from the germline V gene are LNHDA and SQIVND (reference sequence). V was trimmed by 1 base and J by 8 bases, leaving 9 bases between them. The CDR3 contains 13 residues. The CDR3 nucleotides read TGTGCCAGTAGTATAGCGGGGTTACATGAGCAGTTCTTC. As protein: CASSIAGLHEQFF.

This chain joins TRBV9 and TRBJ1-4, with 8 bases aligning to TRBD1. Germline V gives CDR1 SGDLS, CDR2 YYNGEE. The CDR3 totals 14 residues. V trimming: 4 bases; J trimming: 10 bases; junction bases outside the gene matches: 9. CDR3: CASSPMDRVGKLFF. In DNA form, the CDR3 reads TGTGCCAGCAGCCCTATGGACAGGGTGGGAAAACTGTTTTTT. Complete variable domain (other parts from reference TRBV9 and TRBJ1-4): DSGVTQTPKHLITATGQRVTLRCSPRSGDLSVYWYQQSLDQGLQFLIQYYNGEERAKGNILERFSAQQFPDLHSELNLSSLELGDSALYFCASSPMDRVGKLFFGSGTQLSVL.

V usage is TRBV29-1 and J usage is TRBJ2-7, with D possibly being TRBD1 (5 bases). This CDR3 has 13 residues. Trimming shortened V by 0 bases and J by 3 bases, and 9 bases separated the two germline ends. Looked up from germline, CDR1 is SQVTM and CDR2 is ANQGSEA. The CDR3 DNA follows: TGCAGCGTTGAAGAAACAGGCGACTACGAGCAGTACTTC. Translated, it gives CSVEETGDYEQYF.

The genes are TRBV7-9 and TRBJ2-7; 8 bases map to TRBD2. In germline, CDR1 is SEHNR, CDR2 FQNEAQ (reference sequence). V trimming: 3 bases; J trimming: 1 base; junction bases outside the gene matches: 14. This CDR3 contains 18 residues. The CDR3 loop reads CASSFPYRGGNTSYEQYF. CDR3 DNA: TGTGCCAGCAGCTTCCCCTACCGGGGGGGGAACACTTCCTACGAGCAGTACTTC.

The chain joins TRBV7-9 to TRBJ2-3; a weak D match, TRBD2 (5 bases). From germline, CDR1 is SEHNR and CDR2 FQNEAQ (reference sequence). Trimming left V 0 bases short and J 3 bases short, with 13 bases between. The CDR3 has 16 residues. Here the CDR3 DNA reads TGTGCCAGCAGCTTAGCACGACGGGGTGGTACAGATACGCAGTATTTT. It encodes CASSLARRGGTDTQYF.

The chain uses TRBV6-5 and TRBJ1-5, with no clear D. There are 12 residues in the CDR3. Trimming shortened V by 6 bases and J by 9 bases, and 12 bases separated the two germline ends. Germline V gene sequence: CDR1 MNHEY, CDR2 SVGAGI. The CDR3 DNA is TGTGCCAGCAGCTTAATAGGAGGGCCCCAGCATTTT. This sequence encodes CASSLIGGPQHF.

The genes are TRBV6-5 and TRBJ1-2; D is perhaps TRBD1 (5 bases). Trimming left V 7 bases short and J 7 bases short, with 19 bases between. The CDR3 is 14 residues long. Germline CDR1 MNHEY, CDR2 SVGAGI. The CDR3: CASKAFQGSVGYTF. The CDR3 nucleotides are TGTGCCAGCAAAGCGTTTCAGGGCTCGGTTGGCTACACCTTC.